Listed here are 14 T cell receptor beta chains from one sample, sequenced in a study of cytomegalovirus exposure and HLA in healthy donors. Primers for the PCR totalled 60 Vbeta and 13 Jbeta. Profiling relied on immunoSEQ multiplex PCR, and the TCRdb table lists in-frame clones only, not all of them. The table shows about 190,000 clones, with roughly 12% occurring only once. Source material: PBMCs. Receptor source: a man aged 50 to 60 in good health and CMV-seropositive.

A few counts support this clone. V usage is TRBV5-1 and J usage is TRBJ2-3; 8 nucleotides agree with TRBD1. Trimming took 0 bases from V and 1 from J; bases not matched to a gene: 1. Germline loops: CDR1 SGHRS, CDR2 YFSETQ. CDR3 length equals 15 residues. The CDR3: CASSLGQGRTDTQYF. In nucleotides, the CDR3 is TGCGCCAGCAGCTTGGGACAGGGGCGCACAGATACGCAGTATTTT.

This sequence joins TRBV4-1 and TRBJ1-1; D remains unclear. There are 14 residues in the CDR3. Germline V lookup: CDR1 MGHRA, CDR2 YSYEKL. Trimming took 1 base from V and 4 from J, leaving 10 bases between them. CDR3 bases: TGCGCCAGCAGCCAAGGCGGGGTGAGCACTGAAGCTTTCTTT. Residues: CASSQGGVSTEAFF.

In its sample, this clone was seen a few times. V and J are TRBV5-1 and TRBJ2-5, with D possibly matching TRBD2 (6 bases). The V end was cut by 2 bases, the J end by 5 bases, with 16 bases between. The germline V gene has CDR1 SGHRS and CDR2 YFSETQ. The CDR3 is 15 amino acids. The CDR3 is CASSLEARRDETQYF. The CDR3 bases are TGCGCCAGCAGCTTAGAGGCGAGGAGGGATGAGACCCAGTACTTC. The entire variable domain, with the rest obtained from reference TRBV5-1 and TRBJ2-5, is as follows: KAGVTQTPRYLIKTRGQQVTLSCSPISGHRSVSWYQQTPGQGLQFLFEYFSETQRNKGNFPGRFSGRQFSNSRSEMNVSTLELGDSALYLCASSLEARRDETQYFGPGTRLLVL.

The chain combines TRBV12-2 with TRBJ1-1; TRBD1 is taken as the D call from the table, unchecked against the DNA. TRBV12-2 has pseudogene status. The CDR3 contains 18 residues. In DNA, the CDR3 is TGTGCAAGTCGCTTAGAGCCCGAGGGTATTTTGGGGGACAGGATGACTTTCTTT. Protein sequence: CASRLEPEGILGDRMTFF.

The rearrangement joins TRBV11-2 to TRBJ1-3; D is ambiguous. This CDR3 has 16 amino acids. V lost 0 bases and J lost 0, with 9 bases in between. Looked up from germline, CDR1 is SGHAT and CDR2 is FQNNGV. The CDR3 sequence: CASSLERRGSGNTIYF. The DNA of the CDR3 is TGTGCCAGCAGCTTAGAGAGACGGGGCTCTGGAAACACCATATATTTT.

The rearrangement joins TRBV28 to TRBJ2-1; TRBD1 is a possible D gene (6 bases). In germline, CDR1 is MDHEN, CDR2 SYDVKM. CDR3 length: 13 amino acids. Trimming took off 11 bases at V and 10 bases at J, with 21 bases between the two ends. CDR3 in amino acids: CASRGQGPGEQFF. The CDR3 DNA follows: TGTGCCTCCAGGGGTCAGGGTCCGGGCGAGCAGTTCTTC.

V and J are TRBV5-6 and TRBJ2-1; tentative D call: TRBD1 (5 bases). CDR3 length equals 13 residues. In germline, CDR1 is SGHDT, CDR2 YYEEEE. Trimming stripped 5 bases from V and 4 bases from J, with 10 bases between. The CDR3 is CASRKTDYNEQFF. CDR3 DNA sequence: TGTGCCAGCAGAAAGACAGATTACAATGAGCAGTTCTTC.

The chain has TRBV2 and TRBJ1-6; 7 nucleotides match TRBD1. The CDR3 spans 15 residues. After removal of 7 bases from V and 8 bases from J, the junction contained 11 bases not matched to a gene. Germline-derived CDR1 and CDR2 are SNHLY and FYNNEI. This chain's CDR3 is CASNIRGSSDSPLHF. DNA for the CDR3: TGTGCCAGCAATATCAGGGGGTCCAGTGATTCACCCCTCCACTTT.

The rearrangement joins TRBV9 to TRBJ2-2; D gene unclear. Germline assignment: CDR1 SGDLS and CDR2 YYNGEE. The CDR3 is made up of 13 amino acids. Trimming took 1 base from V and 7 from J, leaving 8 bases between them. In nucleotides, the CDR3 is TGTGCCAGCAGCGTAAACCTAAGCGGGGAGCTGTTTTTT. It encodes CASSVNLSGELFF.

This chain uses TRBV2 with TRBJ1-2; TRBD1 aligns across 9 bases. CDR1 SNHLY and CDR2 FYNNEI come from the germline V gene. Trimming removed 6 bases from V and 3 bases from J; junction bases left unmatched: 11. The CDR3 sequence is 16 residues long. Here the CDR3 DNA reads TGTGCCAGCAGGGGGGTATACAGGGGGCTAGACTATGGCTACACCTTC. Translation gives CASRGVYRGLDYGYTF.

This clone has a handful of counts. The chain uses TRBV7-6 and TRBJ1-4, with a possible D match to TRBD1 (5 bases). V gave up 3 bases and J gave up 5 bases, with 13 bases separating them. The CDR3 sequence is 15 residues long. The germline CDR1 and CDR2 sequences are SGHVS and FNYEAQ. The CDR3 spells CASSLGPGQNEKLFF. The CDR3 bases are TGTGCCAGCAGCTTGGGGCCAGGGCAAAATGAAAAACTGTTTTTT. The variable domain in full, with the rest retrieved from reference TRBV7-6 and TRBJ1-4, is GAGVSQSPRYKVTKRGQDVALRCDPISGHVSLYWYRQALGQGPEFLTYFNYEAQQDKSGLPNDRFSAERPEGSISTLTIQRTEQRDSAMYRCASSLGPGQNEKLFFGSGTQLSVL.

The CDR3 loop is CASSFRSYSNQPQHF. CDR3 sequence (DNA): TGTGCCAGCAGCTTCAGGTCATATAGCAATCAGCCCCAGCATTTT. The chain uses TRBV5-8 and TRBJ1-5; the D is unclear. CDR1 and CDR2 (germline): SGHTS, YDEGEE. V lost 2 bases, J lost 0 bases, and 9 bases lay in between. CDR3 length: 15 residues.

There are a few counts of this clone. This chain joins TRBV19 and TRBJ2-1; 7 bases line up with TRBD2. The CDR3 is 11 amino acids. Germline assignment: CDR1 LNHDA and CDR2 SQIVND (reference sequence). Trimming cost V 6 bases and J 13 bases; bases outside gene matches: 6. The CDR3 protein is CASSPGREQFF. The CDR3 coding sequence is TGTGCCAGTAGCCCTGGGAGGGAACAGTTCTTC.

This rearrangement joins TRBV28 to TRBJ1-2; TRBD1 is a possible D gene (5 bases). Looked up from germline, CDR1 is MDHEN and CDR2 is SYDVKM. V was trimmed by 6 bases and J by 5 bases, leaving 16 bases between them. CDR3 length equals 14 residues. DNA of the CDR3: TGTGCCAGCAGCCCTGGGGGGGAAGGGTATGGCTACACCTTC. Translation gives CASSPGGEGYGYTF.